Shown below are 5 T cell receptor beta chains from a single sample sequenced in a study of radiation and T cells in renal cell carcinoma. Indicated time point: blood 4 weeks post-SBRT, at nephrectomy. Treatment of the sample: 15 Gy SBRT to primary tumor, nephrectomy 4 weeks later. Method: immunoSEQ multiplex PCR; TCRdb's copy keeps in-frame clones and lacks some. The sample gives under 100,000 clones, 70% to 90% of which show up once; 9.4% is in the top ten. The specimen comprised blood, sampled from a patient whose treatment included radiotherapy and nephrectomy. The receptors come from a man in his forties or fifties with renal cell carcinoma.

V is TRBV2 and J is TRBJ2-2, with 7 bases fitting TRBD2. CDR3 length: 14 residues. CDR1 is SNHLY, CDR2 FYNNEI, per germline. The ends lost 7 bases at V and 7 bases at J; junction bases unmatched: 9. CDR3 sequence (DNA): TGTGCCAGCATCTCGCGGGAGCAAGGCGGGGAGCTGTTTTTT. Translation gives CASISREQGGELFF.

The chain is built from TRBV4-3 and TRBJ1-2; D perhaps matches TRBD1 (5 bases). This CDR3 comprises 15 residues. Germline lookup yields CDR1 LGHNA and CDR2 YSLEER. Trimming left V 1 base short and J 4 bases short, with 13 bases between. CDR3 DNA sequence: TGCGCCAGCAGCCAAGGGGGGTTAGAGCTCTATGGCTACACCTTC. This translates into CASSQGGLELYGYTF.

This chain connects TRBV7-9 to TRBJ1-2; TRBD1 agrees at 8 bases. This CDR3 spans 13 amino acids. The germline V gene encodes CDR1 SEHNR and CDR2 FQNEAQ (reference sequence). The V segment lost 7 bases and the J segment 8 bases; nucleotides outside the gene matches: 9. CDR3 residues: CASTFLTGDGYTF. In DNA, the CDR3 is TGTGCCAGCACCTTTTTGACAGGGGACGGCTACACCTTC.

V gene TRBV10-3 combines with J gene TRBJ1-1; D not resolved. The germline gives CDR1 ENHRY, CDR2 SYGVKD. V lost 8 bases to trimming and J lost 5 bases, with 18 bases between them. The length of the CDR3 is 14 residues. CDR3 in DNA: TGTGCCATCGTACGGGATCCCGGGGTAACTGAAGCTTTCTTT. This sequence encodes CAIVRDPGVTEAFF.

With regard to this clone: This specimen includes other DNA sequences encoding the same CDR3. This CDR3 is CASSQRLAGDTDTQYF. In DNA, the CDR3 is TGCGCCAGCAGCCAAAGACTAGCGGGGGACACAGATACGCAGTATTTT. This chain uses TRBV4-1 with TRBJ2-3; 12 nucleotides align to TRBD2. V gave up 2 bases and J gave up 2 bases; unmatched junction bases: 2. The CDR3 consists of 16 residues. Looked up from germline, CDR1 is MGHRA and CDR2 is YSYEKL.